This T cell receptor (beta chain) was found in a study of blood T cells in healthy people across ages. V lost 7 bases, J lost 3 bases, and 11 bases stayed unmatched. This CDR3 has 16 residues. CDR1 and CDR2 (germline): SGHRS, YFSETQ. Using a J-beta primer mix together with a sample-barcoded 5' primer, a second PCR was run for roughly 7 to 12 cycles. Each cDNA molecule was tagged by a template-switch adaptor with 12 random nucleotides. Individual samples furnished no less than 3 million CDR3-containing paired-end reads apiece. MiXCR, applied by TCRdb to the 5' RACE reads, yields one record per CDR3 protein. In the table there are about 690,000 distinct CDR3 sequences, 40% to 50% of which are singletons. Isolation of PBMCs gave at least 7 million cells per sample.

Sequencing was done on a sample of blood. This rearrangement joins TRBV5-1 to TRBJ2-7; 12 positions match TRBD2. The sequence derives from an elderly man in good health. In DNA, the CDR3 is TGCGCCAGCGGCACAACGCTAGCGGGAGGGAGCTACGAGCAGTACTTC. Protein sequence: CASGTTLAGGSYEQYF.